What follows describes a single T cell receptor (beta chain). Its antigen is unidentified. These data originate in a study of shared clonotypes between healthy human individuals. Study-wide findings and caveats: Estimated richness was generally greater in naive than memory subsets.

From germline, CDR1 is SNHLY and CDR2 FYNNEI. CDR3 size: 14 residues. The ends were cut back, 2 bases at V and 6 bases at J, with 10 bases in the middle. Method: immunoSEQ multiplex PCR; TCRdb's copy keeps in-frame clones and lacks some. The repertoire holds about 1.5 million clones, with about 96% as singletons. Adult Caucasians living in Nashville, Tennessee made up all of the donors. Sequenced material: naive CD4+ T cells sorted from blood. The subset: CD45RA+ positively selected. This sequence joins TRBV2 and TRBJ1-4; tentative D call: TRBD1 (5 bases). The TCR was taken from a man aged 25 to 40 in good health. The CDR3 bases are TGTGCCAGCAGTGAATGGGGGAGCGATGAAAAACTGTTTTTT. Its translation is CASSEWGSDEKLFF.